This T cell receptor (beta chain) was recovered during a study of CD8 T cells in ankylosing spondylitis. Study-wide findings and caveats: Eight highly homologous variants made up a TCR beta motif, and this motif appeared characteristic of ankylosing spondylitis blood. Reports say disease-linked clones showed up significantly more in matched ankylosing spondylitis synovial fluid.

This clonotype was observed at least ten times. What it binds is not known. Trimming cost V 0 bases and J 5 bases; bases outside gene matches: 10. The CDR3 covers 17 residues. Per the germline V gene, CDR1 is SGDLS and CDR2 is YYNGEE. TCRdb fed the 5' RACE reads into MiXCR, producing one record per CDR3 protein. The sample has roughly 40,000 distinct CDR3 sequences; less than 3.5% are singletons. The sample taken for sequencing was blood, either unsorted or a sorted T cell fraction (not recorded which). The receptor's source is a male donor with ankylosing spondylitis or in good health (not recorded which). The J gene is TRBJ2-3, the V gene TRBV9; 9 nucleotides align to TRBD2. Here the CDR3 DNA reads TGTGCCAGCAGCGTAGTAGCTGGCGGGAGGGCCGGAGATACGCAGTATTTT. It translates to CASSVVAGGRAGDTQYF. Together with reference TRBV9 and TRBJ2-3, the CDR3 gives the full variable domain: DSGVTQTPKHLITATGQRVTLRCSPRSGDLSVYWYQQSLDQGLQFLIQYYNGEERAKGNILERFSAQQFPDLHSELNLSSLELGDSALYFCASSVVAGGRAGDTQYFGPGTRLTVL.